This TCR beta chain was sequenced during a study of T cell changes during pregnancy in multiple sclerosis. Assay: immunoSEQ multiplex PCR; the TCRdb copy retains only in-frame clones and omits some. The sample gives 40,000 to 50,000 clones, about 91% of which show up once; approximately 1.2% is in the top ten. The V gene end was trimmed by 8 bases and the J gene end by 5 bases; junction bases not matched to a gene: 5. The length of the CDR3 is 13 residues. The germline V gene encodes CDR1 SGHNT and CDR2 YYREEE (reference sequence). Sequencing was performed on CD4+ T cells from peripheral blood mononuclear cells, taken in the first trimester of pregnancy. This sequence was found in a female donor with multiple sclerosis, enrolled in a pregnancy study. The rearrangement joins TRBV5-4 to TRBJ2-2; the match to TRBD2 covers 8 bases. The CDR3 DNA follows: TGTGCCAGTAAGCGGGAGCTGACCGGGGAGCTGTTTTTT. This gives the protein CASKRELTGELFF. Full variable domain (outside the CDR3, taken from reference TRBV5-4 and TRBJ2-2): ETGVTQSPTHLIKTRGQQVTLRCSSQSGHNTVSWYQQALGQGPQFIFQYYREEENGRGNFPPRFSGLQFPNYSSELNVNALELDDSALYLCASKRELTGELFFGEGSRLTVL.